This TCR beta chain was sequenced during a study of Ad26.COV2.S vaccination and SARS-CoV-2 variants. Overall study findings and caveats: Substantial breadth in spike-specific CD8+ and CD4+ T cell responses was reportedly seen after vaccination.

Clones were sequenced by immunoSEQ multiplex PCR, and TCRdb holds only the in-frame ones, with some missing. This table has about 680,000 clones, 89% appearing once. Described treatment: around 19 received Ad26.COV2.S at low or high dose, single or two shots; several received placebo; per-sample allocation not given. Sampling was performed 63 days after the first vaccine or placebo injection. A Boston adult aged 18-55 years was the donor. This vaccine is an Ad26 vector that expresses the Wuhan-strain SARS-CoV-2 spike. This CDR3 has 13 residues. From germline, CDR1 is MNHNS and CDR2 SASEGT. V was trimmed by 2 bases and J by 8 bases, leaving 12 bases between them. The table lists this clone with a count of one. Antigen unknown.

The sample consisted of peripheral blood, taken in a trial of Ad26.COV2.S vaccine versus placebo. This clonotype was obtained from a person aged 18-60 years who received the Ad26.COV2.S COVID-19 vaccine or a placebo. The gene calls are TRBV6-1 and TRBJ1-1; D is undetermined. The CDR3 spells CASSEQPEWEAFF. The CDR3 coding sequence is TGTGCCAGCAGTGAACAACCAGAGTGGGAAGCTTTCTTT.